These 32 T cell receptor beta chains share one sample of origin, sequenced in a study of T-cell reconstitution after alpha-beta-depleted transplantation in children. Preparation of the TCRbeta library was carried out with unique molecular identifiers. TCRdb passed the PCR reads through MiXCR, listing each CDR3 protein once. This sample has some 490,000 distinct CDR3 sequences; around 12% occur once, and the top ten carry around 5.8%. This specimen was PBMCs from the stem cell graft donor, taken from the stem cell graft. The receptors derive from a human donor who donated a stem cell graft to a child with combined immunodeficiency.

This clonotype was picked up a small number of times. This rearrangement joins TRBV6-1 to TRBJ2-3; TRBD2 might be the D (5 bases). The CDR3 has 15 amino acids. Germline CDR1 is MNHNS and CDR2 is SASEGT. V lost 8 bases and J 0 bases, leaving 15 bases between the germline ends. CDR3 sequence (DNA): TGTGCCAGCGGTGGAAGAGGGTGGAGCACAGATACGCAGTATTTT. Protein sequence: CASGGRGWSTDTQYF.

The chain employs TRBV7-9 and TRBJ2-7; TRBD1 matches at 10 bases. There are 15 residues in the CDR3. Germline V gene data show CDR1 as SEHNR and CDR2 as FQNEAQ (reference sequence). V was pared by 5 bases and J by 1 base, with 5 bases of the junction left unmatched. As DNA, the CDR3 is TGTGCCAGCAGCGCGACAGGGGGCTGGTCCTACGAGCAGTACTTC. Translation gives CASSATGGWSYEQYF.

In its sample, this clonotype was seen a few times. This chain links TRBV7-9 with TRBJ2-2; D is uncertain. Trimming left V 11 bases short and J 7 bases short, with 14 bases between. The germline V gene encodes CDR1 SEHNR and CDR2 FQNEAQ (reference sequence). CDR3 length: 12 residues. The DNA for the CDR3 is TGTGCCTCCGCTAAGGCCGGCGGGGAGCTGTTTTTT. It is translated as CASAKAGGELFF.

The chain carries TRBV19 and TRBJ2-1, with 9 bases matching TRBD2. The V and J ends lost 1 base and 5 bases, in that order; junction bases with no gene match: 9. The CDR3 loop spans 17 amino acids. Germline CDR1 LNHDA, CDR2 SQIVND (reference sequence). The CDR3 here is CASSIVGRLAGNNEQFF. CDR3 DNA sequence: TGTGCCAGTAGTATAGTAGGTAGGCTAGCGGGGAACAATGAGCAGTTCTTC.

In this sample, this clonotype turned up many times. The chain recombines TRBV20-1 with TRBJ2-1; 14 bases map to TRBD2. The CDR3 covers 16 residues. Trimming removed 4 bases from V and 8 bases from J; junction bases left unmatched: 10. CDR1 and CDR2 (germline): DFQATT, SNEGSKA (reference sequence). CDR3 protein: CSAIPGLAGGWDEQFF. The CDR3 coding sequence is TGCAGTGCTATCCCCGGACTAGCGGGAGGTTGGGATGAGCAGTTCTTC.

The J gene is TRBJ2-7, the V gene TRBV4-1, with 10 bases lining up with TRBD1. Germline assignment: CDR1 MGHRA and CDR2 YSYEKL. Trimming cost V 2 bases and J 4 bases; bases outside gene matches: 8. The length of the CDR3 is 16 residues. CDR3 bases: TGCGCCAGCAGCCAAACAACCGGGACAGGGGCTTACGAGCAGTACTTC. This encodes CASSQTTGTGAYEQYF.

This clonotype was detected only a few times. V gene TRBV30 combines with J gene TRBJ2-7; D call uncertain. V was pared by 2 bases and J by 3 bases, with 8 bases between. There are 12 residues in the CDR3. Germline-derived CDR1 and CDR2 are GTSNPN and SVGIG (reference sequence). CDR3 coding DNA: TGTGCCTGGAGTAAACTTTACTACGAGCAGTACTTC. Its translation is CAWSKLYYEQYF.

V is TRBV5-1 and J is TRBJ1-1, with a possible D match to TRBD1 (5 bases). V was cut by 3 bases and J by 1 base, with 13 bases left in between. Germline CDR1 is SGHRS and CDR2 is YFSETQ. This CDR3 spans 15 amino acids. The CDR3 DNA reads TGCGCCAGCAGCTCCCTAGAGGGGTCGAACACTGAAGCTTTCTTT. Amino acids: CASSSLEGSNTEAFF.

This clonotype was recorded many times. V is TRBV29-1 and J is TRBJ2-1; the D gene could be TRBD1 or TRBD2 (5 bases each). Per germline, CDR1 SQVTM and CDR2 ANQGSEA. The CDR3 has 12 residues. Trimming cost V 3 bases and J 6 bases, with 9 bases left between them. The CDR3: CSVDPGSNEQFF. The DNA of the CDR3 is TGCAGCGTTGACCCAGGGAGCAATGAGCAGTTCTTC.

The table lists this clonotype with many counts. CDR3 bases: TGCGCCAGCAGCTCAACCGAACTAGCGGGGCCAGCAGATACGCAGTATTTT. It is translated as CASSSTELAGPADTQYF. V and J are TRBV5-1 and TRBJ2-3, with 10 bases that match TRBD2. V trimming: 3 bases; J trimming: 4 bases; junction bases outside the gene matches: 11. The CDR3 runs to 17 residues. Germline V gives CDR1 SGHRS, CDR2 YFSETQ.

The chain uses TRBV4-3 and TRBJ2-1; D may be TRBD2 (5 bases). The CDR3 is 15 amino acids. From germline, CDR1 is LGHNA and CDR2 YSLEER. V was trimmed by 1 base and J by 7 bases, leaving 14 bases between them. In nucleotides, the CDR3 is TGCGCCAGCAGCCAAGGGACTCCTGAGGGAAATGAGCAGTTCTTC. This sequence encodes CASSQGTPEGNEQFF.

This clonotype was seen a handful of times. CDR3 bases: TGTGCCAGCAGCTTGCGGTGGACAGGTCCCCTCCCCGAGCAGTACTTC. Amino acids: CASSLRWTGPLPEQYF. V usage is TRBV5-5 and J usage is TRBJ2-7; TRBD1 matches at 7 bases. The CDR3 is 16 residues long. V dropped 1 base and J dropped 6; count of bases not matched to a gene: 13. Germline V lookup: CDR1 SGHKS, CDR2 YYEKEE (reference sequence).

This clonotype was counted a few times. The chain combines TRBV7-9 with TRBJ2-7; TRBD2 agrees at 7 bases. In germline, CDR1 is SEHNR, CDR2 FQNEAQ (reference sequence). V shed 8 bases, J shed 2 bases, and the junction held 9 bases outside the gene matches. The CDR3 contains 14 residues. The CDR3 region is CASGSWTRAYEQYF. The CDR3 region has the DNA TGTGCCAGCGGAAGTTGGACTAGGGCCTACGAGCAGTACTTC.

This clonotype was picked up many times. The rearrangement joins TRBV27 to TRBJ2-5; D might be TRBD1 (6 bases). Trimming left V 2 bases short and J 3 bases short, with 10 bases between. The CDR3 is 14 amino acids. CDR1 is MNHEY and CDR2 is SMNVEV in the germline V gene (reference sequence). CDR3 sequence (DNA): TGTGCCAGCAGTTTAGGGCCAGGGGAAGAGACCCAGTACTTC. Protein product: CASSLGPGEETQYF.

The chain has TRBV5-1 and TRBJ2-5, with a possible D match to TRBD2 (7 bases). Trimming stripped 4 bases from V and 5 bases from J, with 18 bases between. Germline V gene data show CDR1 as SGHRS and CDR2 as YFSETQ. CDR3 length equals 15 residues. This CDR3 is CASSPYGGARETQYF. Here the CDR3 DNA reads TGCGCCAGCAGCCCTTATGGGGGGGCCCGGGAGACCCAGTACTTC.

As concerns this clonotype: A clone one base away is much larger, so this may be a read error. The rearrangement uses TRBV3-1 and TRBJ2-7; the D is unclear. CDR1 is LGHDT and CDR2 is YNNKEL in the germline V gene (reference sequence). The CDR3 sequence is 12 residues long. CDR3 DNA sequence: TGTGCCAGCAGCCTTATCGGGTACGAGGAGTACTTC. Encoded protein: CASSLIGYEEYF.

This clonotype was found a few times. This chain joins TRBV4-3 and TRBJ1-2, with a weak D call TRBD1 (6 bases). Germline V gene sequence: CDR1 LGHNA, CDR2 YSLEER. The CDR3 runs 16 residues. With 0 bases removed from V and 6 bases from J, the gap between germline ends came to 17 bases. In DNA, the CDR3 is TGCGCCAGCAGCCAAGATATATTCAGGGGTGCCAATGGCTACACCTTC. Protein: CASSQDIFRGANGYTF.

This clonotype came up many times. V gene TRBV12-3 or TRBV12-4 combines with J gene TRBJ2-1; D not resolved. The CDR3 spans 10 residues. The ends were cut back, 8 bases at V and 8 bases at J, with 7 bases in the middle. This CDR3 reads CASGEDEQFF. The CDR3, as DNA: TGTGCCAGCGGCGAGGATGAGCAGTTCTTC.

V and J are TRBV27 and TRBJ2-2; 8 nucleotides align to TRBD1. CDR3 length equals 17 residues. The germline V gene encodes CDR1 MNHEY and CDR2 SMNVEV (reference sequence). V lost 4 bases and J lost 5; bases outside the gene matches: 12. The CDR3 reads CASSSQPGTGMTGELFF. The CDR3 DNA reads TGTGCCAGCAGTTCGCAACCCGGGACAGGAATGACCGGGGAGCTGTTTTTT.

This clonotype was detected ten times or more. The CDR3 nucleotides read TGTGCCAGCAGTGGCACTAGATTCCACTATGGCTACACCTTC. Translated, it gives CASSGTRFHYGYTF. The chain joins TRBV12-3 or TRBV12-4 to TRBJ1-2, with D hard to call. The CDR3 covers 14 residues. Trimming shortened V by 5 bases and J by 3 bases, and 13 bases separated the two germline ends.

This clonotype has more than one count but fewer than ten. The genes are TRBV5-1 and TRBJ2-5, with D possibly called TRBD1 or TRBD2 (5 bases each). There are 17 residues in the CDR3. In germline, CDR1 is SGHRS, CDR2 YFSETQ. V was clipped by 1 base and J by 3 bases, with 19 bases between them. The CDR3 nucleotides are TGCGCCAGCAGCTTGTGGTACGGGGCGGATGGAAAAGAGACCCAGTACTTC. It yields the protein CASSLWYGADGKETQYF.

There are a few counts of this clonotype. The chain employs TRBV6-1 and TRBJ2-5; the match to TRBD1 covers 8 bases. The germline CDR1 and CDR2 sequences are MNHNS and SASEGT. V shed 6 bases and J 5 bases; nucleotides not matched to a gene: 14. This CDR3 contains 16 residues. CDR3 in DNA: TGTGCCAGCAGCCCCGGGACAGGAAGATTGTGGGAGACCCAGTACTTC. Amino acids: CASSPGTGRLWETQYF.

In this sample, this clonotype turned up once. This rearrangement joins TRBV6-1 to TRBJ2-5; 8 nucleotides match TRBD1. The germline gives CDR1 MNHNS, CDR2 SASEGT. The trim removed 8 bases at V and 5 bases at J, leaving 13 bases unmatched. The CDR3 has 15 residues. CDR3 region: CASREGQGAGETQYF. CDR3 sequence (DNA): TGTGCCAGCCGAGAAGGGCAGGGGGCAGGGGAGACCCAGTACTTC.

The chain combines TRBV28 with TRBJ2-7, with TRBD2 matching 13 bases. The CDR3 has 18 residues. CDR1 and CDR2 (germline): MDHEN, SYDVKM. J gave up 0 bases and V 4 bases, and 9 bases lay outside the gene matches. In DNA form, the CDR3 reads TGTGCCAGCAGTTCTGTGACTAGCGGGAGGCTAAGCTCCTACGAGCAGTACTTC. It specifies CASSSVTSGRLSSYEQYF. Drawing the rest from reference TRBV28 and TRBJ2-7, the complete variable domain is DVKVTQSSRYLVKRTGEKVFLECVQDMDHENMFWYRQDPGLGLRLIYFSYDVKMKEKGDIPEGYSVSREKKERFSLILESASTNQTSMYLCASSSVTSGRLSSYEQYFGPGTRLTVT.

The gene calls are TRBV6-1 and TRBJ1-1; D may be TRBD1 (5 bases). V lost 9 bases and J lost 1, with 12 bases in between. Germline assignment: CDR1 MNHNS and CDR2 SASEGT. The CDR3 runs to 13 residues. CDR3 sequence reads: CASKGVGNTEAFF. The CDR3 DNA follows: TGTGCCAGTAAAGGGGTGGGGAACACTGAAGCTTTCTTT.

This clonotype was recorded a few times. The chain joins TRBV9 to TRBJ1-2, with D possibly TRBD1 on 5 matching bases. The CDR3 is made up of 17 amino acids. Germline V gene lookup returns CDR1 SGDLS and CDR2 YYNGEE. Deletions cut 4 bases from V and 6 bases from J, with 25 bases between. CDR3 residues: CASSSSYAGTADHGYTF. In DNA form, the CDR3 reads TGTGCCAGCAGCTCGTCATACGCCGGGACGGCAGACCATGGCTACACCTTC.

The chain recombines TRBV27 with TRBJ2-3, with 12 bases fitting TRBD2. The length of the CDR3 is 15 residues. Germline V gives CDR1 MNHEY, CDR2 SMNVEV (reference sequence). Trimming at V came to 4 bases and at J to 5 bases, leaving 4 bases not matched to a gene. The CDR3 DNA sequence: TGTGCCAGCAGTTCCGGGACTAGCGGGTTAGATACGCAGTATTTT. Amino acid sequence: CASSSGTSGLDTQYF.

The CDR3 DNA reads as TGTGCCAGCAGTCGAGGGACAGGGAGGATGGATGAGCAGTTCTTC. Residues: CASSRGTGRMDEQFF. V and J are TRBV6-2 or TRBV6-3 and TRBJ2-1; TRBD1 aligns across 9 bases. Germline V CDR1 and CDR2: MNHEY, SVGEGT. The CDR3 spans 15 residues. J gave up 8 bases and V 5 bases, and 10 bases lay outside the gene matches.

This clonotype was counted at least ten times. This rearrangement joins TRBV12-3 or TRBV12-4 to TRBJ2-2; D gene ambiguous. The CDR3 has 14 amino acids. Trimming left V 3 bases short and J 5 bases short, with 10 bases between. The CDR3 bases are TGTGCCAGCAGTTTGGTCAGCTGGACCGGGGAGCTGTTTTTT. This gives the protein CASSLVSWTGELFF.

This clonotype was seen ten or more times. V usage is TRBV6-6 and J usage is TRBJ1-5; D unresolved. This CDR3 comprises 12 residues. The V end lost 0 bases, the J end lost 5 bases, and 2 bases lay between the germline ends. Germline CDR1 reads MNHNY; CDR2 reads SVGAGI (reference sequence). CDR3 sequence: CASSYSDQPQHF. In DNA, the CDR3 is TGTGCCAGCAGTTACTCGGATCAGCCCCAGCATTTT.

The CDR3 is CASSSFDLTGELFF. The CDR3 nucleotides are TGTGCCAGCAGTTCCTTCGACTTGACCGGGGAGCTGTTTTTT. The V and J genes are TRBV28 and TRBJ2-2; D not resolved. The germline V gene has CDR1 MDHEN and CDR2 SYDVKM. The CDR3 loop spans 14 amino acids. V was clipped by 4 bases and J by 5 bases, with 11 bases between them.

This clonotype was seen a few times. The J gene is TRBJ2-1, the V gene TRBV15, with D possibly TRBD1 on 5 matching bases. V lost 0 bases and J lost 5, with 11 bases in between. CDR1 is LNHNV, CDR2 YYDKDF, per germline (reference sequence). The CDR3 length is 15 residues. This chain's CDR3 is CATSRDPGRDNEQFF. In DNA, the CDR3 is TGTGCCACCAGCAGAGATCCCGGCAGGGACAATGAGCAGTTCTTC.